This TCR beta chain was profiled in a study of shared clonotypes between healthy human individuals. Several immunoSEQ 96-well plates shared each subset's DNA, each plate a replicate. Generated by immunoSEQ multiplex PCR, the TCRdb table keeps only in-frame clones and is missing some. Among about 2.4 million clones listed, around nine tenths were seen once. CDR1 and CDR2 (germline): SNHLY, FYNNEI. The V gene end was trimmed by 6 bases and the J gene end by 4 bases; junction bases not matched to a gene: 5. The CDR3 runs to 14 residues. CD4+ cells underwent separation, giving CD45RA+ naive and CD45RA-negative memory subsets.

The chain uses TRBV2 and TRBJ2-5, with TRBD1 matching 10 bases. The sequencing input was naive CD4+ T cells sorted from blood. Subset denoted: CD45RA+ positively selected. The source is a man between 18 and 35 years old in good health. The DNA of the CDR3 is TGTGCCAGCAGGGGGACAGGGGCAACAGAGACCCAGTACTTC. As protein: CASRGTGATETQYF.